Listed below are T cell receptor beta chains from one sample, sequenced in a study of control samples from healthy donors and cancer patients. Repertoires were generated with immunoSEQ multiplex PCR, while TCRdb's copy carries only in-frame clones and drops some. There are about 81,000 clones in the sample; approximately 94% occur only once, and around 4.9% lies in the top ten. Sequencing was performed on blood. Receptors were obtained from a woman between 18 and 29 years old in good health. The CDR3 runs from the conserved cysteine through the conserved F or W. D genes are given only for firm matches. The size field is filled for only some rows; it gives once, few, many or a size class.

cdr3_aa,cdr3_nt,d_call,clone_size,j_call,v_call
CASSVGYGEKLFF,TGTGCCAGTAGTGTCGGCTATGGTGAAAAACTGTTTTTT,.,.,TRBJ1-4,TRBV19
CASSPKTGGLSGELFF,TGTGCCAGCAGTCCTAAGACAGGGGGCCTGTCCGGGGAGCTGTTTTTT,TRBD1,few,TRBJ2-2,TRBV11-3
CASSQEASLAKNIQYF,TGCGCCAGCAGCCAAGAAGCGTCCTTGGCCAAAAACATTCAGTACTTC,.,.,TRBJ2-4,TRBV4-1
CASSFATVGEQFF,TGTGCCAGCAGCTTTGCTACTGTCGGTGAGCAGTTCTTC,.,.,TRBJ2-1,TRBV7-9
CASTLSLSGGGGDQPQHF,TGTGCCAGCACACTAAGCCTCTCCGGGGGGGGTGGAGATCAGCCCCAGCATTTT,.,.,TRBJ1-5,TRBV28
CASSSNPRSNIQYF,TGTGCCAGCAGTTCAAACCCCCGGAGTAACATTCAGTACTTC,.,.,TRBJ2-4,TRBV28
CASSFNIVPGQGAVSYEQYF,TGTGCCAGCAGTTTTAACATAGTCCCGGGACAGGGGGCAGTTTCCTACGAGCAGTACTTC,TRBD1,.,TRBJ2-7,TRBV6-2/TRBV6-3
CASSQVAGTDYNEQFF,TGCGCCAGCAGCCAGGTAGCGGGGACAGACTACAATGAGCAGTTCTTC,.,.,TRBJ2-1,TRBV4-1
CASSPPGTSAYNEQFF,TGTGCCAGCAGCCCACCCGGGACTAGCGCATACAATGAGCAGTTCTTC,TRBD2,.,TRBJ2-1,TRBV7-9
CASSSDTRGTDTQYF,TGTGCCAGCAGCTCGGACACAAGGGGCACAGATACGCAGTATTTT,.,.,TRBJ2-3,TRBV7-8
CASSSKSGGGGYTF,TGTGCCAGCAGTTCCAAATCCGGGGGCGGAGGCTACACCTTC,.,.,TRBJ1-2,TRBV6-6
CASSVGQFVTNEKLFF,TGTGCCAGCAGTGTGGGGCAGTTTGTAACTAATGAAAAACTGTTTTTT,.,once,TRBJ1-4,TRBV6-1
CASSRGLNTGELFF,TGTGCCAGCAGCCGAGGACTAAACACCGGGGAGCTGTTTTTT,.,.,TRBJ2-2,TRBV14
CASSLRPPLAGTNTGELFF,TGTGCCAGCAGCTTAAGACCCCCCCTGGCGGGGACGAACACCGGGGAGCTGTTTTTT,.,.,TRBJ2-2,TRBV7-3
CASSSGINRGQSNEKLFF,TGTGCCAGCAGCTCGGGAATAAACAGGGGGCAGTCGAATGAAAAACTGTTTTTT,TRBD1,.,TRBJ1-4,TRBV5-6
CASSVGTSGIYEQYF,TGTGCCAGCAGCGTAGGGACTAGCGGGATCTACGAGCAGTACTTC,TRBD2,.,TRBJ2-7,TRBV9
CASSLVGNQPQHF,TGTGCCAGCAGTTTAGTGGGAAACCAGCCCCAGCATTTT,.,few,TRBJ1-5,TRBV28
CAGQSFYEQYF,TGCGCCGGACAGTCTTTCTACGAGCAGTACTTC,.,.,TRBJ2-7,TRBV10-1
CASSLLGQPQHF,TGTGCCAGCAGTTTATTAGGTCAGCCCCAGCATTTT,.,.,TRBJ1-5,TRBV27
CASSLAPGGIHNEQFF,TGCGCCAGCAGCTTGGCCCCGGGGGGAATTCACAATGAGCAGTTCTTC,TRBD2,.,TRBJ2-1,TRBV5-1
CASSPQQGTTGELFF,TGTGCCAGCAGCCCGCAACAGGGAACTACCGGGGAGCTGTTTTTT,.,.,TRBJ2-2,TRBV7-3
CASSPPTGRKTQYF,TGTGCCAGCTCACCACCGACAGGGCGGAAGACCCAGTACTTC,TRBD1,.,TRBJ2-5,TRBV18
CASSYWTANTGELFF,TGTGCCAGCAGTTACTGGACAGCGAACACCGGGGAGCTGTTTTTT,.,.,TRBJ2-2,TRBV6-2/TRBV6-3
CASSPGLSTEAFF,TGTGCCAGCAGTCCGGGGTTAAGCACTGAAGCTTTCTTT,.,.,TRBJ1-1,TRBV6-6
CASSPQEDYGYTF,TGTGCCAGCAGCCCACAGGAAGACTATGGCTACACCTTC,.,.,TRBJ1-2,TRBV28
CASSFRDRGTNTQYF,TGTGCCAGCAGTTTTCGGGACAGGGGGACTAATACGCAGTATTTT,TRBD1,.,TRBJ2-3,TRBV28
CASSYSTESTNEKLFF,TGTGCCAGCAGTTACAGTACAGAGTCAACTAATGAAAAACTGTTTTTT,.,.,TRBJ1-4,TRBV6-6
CASDKTGGTVNTEAFF,TGTGCCAGCGATAAGACGGGAGGGACAGTTAACACTGAAGCTTTCTTT,TRBD1,.,TRBJ1-1,TRBV27